Sequencing of this T cell receptor beta chain was carried out in a study of T cells in localized non-small cell lung cancer. Study findings and constraints: Turning up in adjacent lung were a median approximately 57 of the top 100 tumor clones. Density of T cells in blood, when higher, went with longer overall survival. The highest T cell clonality was in uninvolved adjacent lung, above tumor.

A word on this clone: As yet, its antigen is unknown.

Generated by immunoSEQ multiplex PCR, the TCRdb table keeps only in-frame clones and is missing some. The sample consists of about 35,000 clones, roughly 90% of them appearing once. From germline, CDR1 is SNHLY and CDR2 FYNNEI. There are 14 residues in the CDR3. V dropped 3 bases and J dropped 7 bases, with 16 bases sitting between them. The clonotype originates from a female donor at least 60 years old with stage II lung adenocarcinoma. This chain connects TRBV2 to TRBJ2-7; TRBD2 is a possible D gene (5 bases). Here the sequenced sample was peripheral blood mononuclear cells, taken before any cancer treatment. CDR3 protein: CASSDPLAYFEQYF. CDR3 coding DNA: TGTGCCAGCAGTGACCCGCTAGCCTATTTTGAGCAGTACTTC.